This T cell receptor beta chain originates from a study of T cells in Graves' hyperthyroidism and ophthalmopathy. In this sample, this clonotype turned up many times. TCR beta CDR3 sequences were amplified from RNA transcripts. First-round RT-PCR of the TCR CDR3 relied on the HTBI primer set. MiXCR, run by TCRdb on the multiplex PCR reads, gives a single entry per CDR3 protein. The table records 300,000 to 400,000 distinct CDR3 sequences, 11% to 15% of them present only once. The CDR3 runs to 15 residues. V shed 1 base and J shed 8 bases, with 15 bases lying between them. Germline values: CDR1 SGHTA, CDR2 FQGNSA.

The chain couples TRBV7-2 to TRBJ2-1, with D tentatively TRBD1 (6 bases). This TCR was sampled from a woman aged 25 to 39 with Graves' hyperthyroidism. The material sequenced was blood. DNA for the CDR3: TGTGCCAGCAGCTTAGGGGGGCACCCTGAGGATGAGCAGTTCTTC. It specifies CASSLGGHPEDEQFF.